This T cell receptor (beta chain) came from a study of breast tumors, draining lymph nodes, adjacent tissues (TCRdb year 2016). Regarding the complete study: The study compared TCR beta repertoires across tumor, adjacent nontumor tissue and axillary lymph nodes from breast cancer patients. In human breast cancer, the study set out to assess how tumor, surrounding tissue and draining lymph node repertoires relate to one another and whether T cells might be exchanged between them.

The sequencer was an Illumina HiSeq 2000. TCR beta chain libraries were generated by multiplex PCR amplification. High-throughput sequencing was used to analyze the amplified TCR beta chain products. TCRdb handled the public reads itself, with Q25 trimming in fastp and clone calling in MiXCR, and kept productive beta chains. Each CDR3 protein appears once, grouped with its most common genes and DNA. A total of 150,000 to 200,000 distinct CDR3 sequences appear in this sample, roughly a third of them only once. Jointly, the top ten make up around 4% of the sample. This clonotype was counted ten times or more. Its cognate antigen has yet to be identified. Base quality data are lacking; no much larger clone is found one base away. Lymph node samples came from the axillary draining lymph nodes of breast cancer patients. Broad study findings and their caveats: Tumor and nontumor tissue repertoires were significantly more similar in luminal-like than in basal-like breast cancer. The conclusion that tumor T cells originate in lymph nodes was presented as consistent with a hypothesis rather than as directly demonstrated. Tumor T-cell repertoires showed less diversity than lymph node repertoires and more diversity than nontumor tissue repertoires, and tumor T-cell repertoires showed preferential V and J gene usage. A scenario in which most tumor T cells derive from the lymph node and then expand within tumor tissue was judged to be consistent with the data.

CDR1 is given as DFQATT and CDR2 as SNEGSKA, both from the germline V gene (reference sequence). Including the terminal cysteine and phenylalanine, the CDR3 comprises 15 residues. The sequence is cut down to CDR3 DNA, 45 bases in frame from base 1. A distance of 13 bases separates the germline ends of V and J, which lose 3 bases and 4 bases respectively. In this chain, TRBV20-1 is recombined with TRBJ2-6; TRBD2 is a weak D gene call, 5 bases matching. The sequence was obtained from a female donor with breast cancer. Some clones in this sample may be carry-over from other donors' samples. The sample comprised axillary lymph node tissue. The base sequence is TGCAGTGCTAGTCGGCGACGGAGGGGGGCCAACGTCCTGACTTTC. Its protein reads: CSASRRRRGANVLTF.